This TCR beta chain was identified during a study of blood T cell repertoires in COVID-19 (dated by TCRdb to the early 2020s). For the study in its entirety: Samples covering the acute and convalescent phases of COVID-19 were provided by collaborators in the United States, Italy and Spain. The material from the prospective study consisted of cDNA or gDNA derived from T cells, B-cell-depleted T cells, or PBMCs. The dataset comprised deeply sampled blood TCRbeta repertoires from subjects exposed to, actively infected with, or recovered from COVID-19. A freely available public database, intended as a resource for researchers studying the immune response to SARS-CoV-2, is where the repertoires were released. The samples were drawn from the first 160 participants of the ongoing ImmuneRACE study and from 1,254 subjects provided by 6 global collaborators. Nearly every sample came with metadata listing a de-identified subject ID, COVID-19 status, age in years and sex. Where available, HLA class I and class II types were obtained from metadata supplied by the sample provider rather than from assay-based typing.

TCRbeta CDR3 regions were amplified from genomic DNA by means of the immunoSEQ Assay, a bias-controlled multiplex PCR. The study's processing was this. Within the assay, amplification of reference gene primers was used to estimate how many nucleated cells each sample contained. To quantify the absolute abundance of each unique TCRbeta CDR3 rearrangement, sequence reads were collapsed and filtered. For each sample, productive Simpson clonality was calculated by taking the square root of Simpson's diversity index across productive rearrangements. TCRdb obtained this table from immuneACCESS and retained in-frame rearrangements with V and J assigned. These tables miss some clones; where compared with another copy, unresolved V genes account for less than half of the shortfall, and the remainder is unexplained. V and J calls and clone size are copied from that table; D and trimming were computed from the DNA. This sample lists tens of thousands of clones; around 80% were detected once. The ten largest clonotypes hold 26% of the sample.

Results and caveats for the whole study, not just this receptor: The amount of clinical and demographic metadata varied by source and participant and was provided uncurated.

For CDR1 and CDR2, the germline V gene (reference sequence) lists GTSNPN and SVGIG. Including the terminal cysteine and phenylalanine, the CDR3 comprises 11 residues. The only DNA kept is the CDR3, 33 bases in frame from the first base. V trim: 4 bases; J trim: 8 bases; unmatched bases: 0. A note on this clone: Its antigen has not been determined. Base-call qualities are not available, and no considerably larger clone is one nucleotide away.

Collaborating institutions collected whole blood in K2EDTA tubes following their own protocols. For TCRbeta analysis, collaborators shipped samples in one of three forms: frozen whole blood, isolated PBMCs, or DNA extracted from either of those sample types. The source of this sequence is a man aged 55 to 70 with active or convalescent COVID-19. The rearranged chain carries TRBV30 and TRBJ1-4; 8 bases in between match TRBD1. The sequencing input was peripheral blood. The CDR3 protein sequence reads: CAWTGGEKLFF. The nucleotides are TGTGCCTGGACAGGGGGCGAAAAACTGTTTTTT.